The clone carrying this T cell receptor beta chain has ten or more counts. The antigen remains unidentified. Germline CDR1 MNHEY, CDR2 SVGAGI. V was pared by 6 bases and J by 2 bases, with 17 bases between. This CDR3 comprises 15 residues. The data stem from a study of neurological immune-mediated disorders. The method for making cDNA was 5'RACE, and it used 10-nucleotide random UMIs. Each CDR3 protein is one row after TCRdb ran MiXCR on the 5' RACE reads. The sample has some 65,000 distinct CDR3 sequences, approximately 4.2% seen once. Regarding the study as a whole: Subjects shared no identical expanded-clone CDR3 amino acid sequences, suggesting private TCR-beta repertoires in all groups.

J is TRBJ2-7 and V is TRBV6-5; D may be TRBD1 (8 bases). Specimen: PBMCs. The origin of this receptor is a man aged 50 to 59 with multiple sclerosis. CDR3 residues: CASSPDRAGAYEQYF. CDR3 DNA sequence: TGTGCCAGCAGCCCGGACAGGGCGGGGGCCTACGAGCAGTACTTC.